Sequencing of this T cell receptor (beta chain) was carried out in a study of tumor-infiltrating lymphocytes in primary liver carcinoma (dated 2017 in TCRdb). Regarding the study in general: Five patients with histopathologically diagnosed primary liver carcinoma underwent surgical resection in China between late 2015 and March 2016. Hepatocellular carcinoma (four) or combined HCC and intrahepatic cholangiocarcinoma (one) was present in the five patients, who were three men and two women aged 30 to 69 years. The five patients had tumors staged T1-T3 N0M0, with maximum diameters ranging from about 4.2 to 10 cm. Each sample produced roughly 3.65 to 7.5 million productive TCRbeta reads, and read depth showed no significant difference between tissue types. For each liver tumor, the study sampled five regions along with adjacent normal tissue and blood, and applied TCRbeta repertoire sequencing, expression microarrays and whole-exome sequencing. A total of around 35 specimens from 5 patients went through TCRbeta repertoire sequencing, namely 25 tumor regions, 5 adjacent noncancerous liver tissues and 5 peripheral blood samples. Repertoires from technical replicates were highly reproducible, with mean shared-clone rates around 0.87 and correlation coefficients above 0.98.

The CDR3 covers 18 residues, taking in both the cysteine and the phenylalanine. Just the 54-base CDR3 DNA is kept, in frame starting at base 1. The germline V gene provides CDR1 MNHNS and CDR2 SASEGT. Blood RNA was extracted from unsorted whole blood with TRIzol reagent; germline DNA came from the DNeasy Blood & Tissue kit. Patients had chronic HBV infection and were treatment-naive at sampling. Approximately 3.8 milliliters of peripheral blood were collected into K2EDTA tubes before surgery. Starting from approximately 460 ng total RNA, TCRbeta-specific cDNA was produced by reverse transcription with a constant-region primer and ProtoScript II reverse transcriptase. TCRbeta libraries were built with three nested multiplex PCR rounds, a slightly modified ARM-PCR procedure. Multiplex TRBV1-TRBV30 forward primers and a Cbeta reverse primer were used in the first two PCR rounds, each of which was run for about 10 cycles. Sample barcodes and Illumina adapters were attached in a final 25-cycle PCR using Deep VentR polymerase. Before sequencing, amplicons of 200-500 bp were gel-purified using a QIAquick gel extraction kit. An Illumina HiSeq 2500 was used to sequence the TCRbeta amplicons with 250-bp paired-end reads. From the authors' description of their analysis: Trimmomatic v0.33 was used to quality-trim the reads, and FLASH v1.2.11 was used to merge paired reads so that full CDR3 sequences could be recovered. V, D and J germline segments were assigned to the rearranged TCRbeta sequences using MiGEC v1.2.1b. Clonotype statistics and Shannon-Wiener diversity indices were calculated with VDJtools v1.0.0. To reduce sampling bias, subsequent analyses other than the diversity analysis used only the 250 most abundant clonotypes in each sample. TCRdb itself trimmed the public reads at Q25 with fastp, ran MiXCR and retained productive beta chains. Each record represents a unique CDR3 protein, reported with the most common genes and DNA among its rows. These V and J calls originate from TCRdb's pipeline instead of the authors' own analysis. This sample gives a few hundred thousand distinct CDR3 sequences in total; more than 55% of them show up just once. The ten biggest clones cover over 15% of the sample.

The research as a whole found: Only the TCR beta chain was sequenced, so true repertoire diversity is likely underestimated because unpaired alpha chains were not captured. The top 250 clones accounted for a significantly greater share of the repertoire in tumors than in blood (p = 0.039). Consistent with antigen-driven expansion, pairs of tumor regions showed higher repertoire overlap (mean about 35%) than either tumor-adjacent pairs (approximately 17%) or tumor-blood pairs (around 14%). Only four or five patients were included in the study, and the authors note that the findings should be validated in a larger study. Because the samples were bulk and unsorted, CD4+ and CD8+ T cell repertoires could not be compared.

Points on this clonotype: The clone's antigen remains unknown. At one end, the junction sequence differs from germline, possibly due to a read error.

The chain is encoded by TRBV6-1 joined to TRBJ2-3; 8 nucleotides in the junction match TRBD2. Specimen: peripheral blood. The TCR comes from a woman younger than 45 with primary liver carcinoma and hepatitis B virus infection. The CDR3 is CASTRRSGLAGSIDTQYF. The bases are TGTGCCAGCACCCGGAGATCGGGGCTAGCGGGTAGCATAGATACGCAGTATTTT.